The sequence of this T cell receptor (beta chain) was determined in a study of blood T cells in healthy people across ages. General observations from the study: Age brought a roughly linear fall in TCR beta diversity measured per million T cells. Researchers deemed the diversity estimates from one million T cells underestimates.

Researchers report isolating at least 6 million PBMCs per sample. This clonotype was counted between two and nine times. Its antigen is not known. The V segment lost 4 bases and the J segment 7 bases; nucleotides outside the gene matches: 7. CDR3 size: 15 residues. Germline V gene data show CDR1 as SGHTA and CDR2 as FQGTGA. The second PCR ran about 6 to 12 cycles with a sample-barcoded 5' primer and J-beta primers. Every cDNA molecule bore a tag from a template-switch adaptor containing 12 random nucleotides. Each CDR3 protein is one row after TCRdb ran MiXCR on the 5' RACE reads. Of about 1,800,000 distinct CDR3 sequences in the sample, roughly 30% were seen once.

The J gene is TRBJ2-1, the V gene TRBV7-3; 10 positions agree with TRBD2. Material for sequencing was blood. The clonotype comes from a woman in her 30s in good health. CDR3 amino acids: CASSYGLAVWNEQFF. DNA for the CDR3: TGTGCCAGCAGCTACGGACTAGCGGTTTGGAATGAGCAGTTCTTC.